This is a list of T cell receptor beta chains from one sample in a study of cytomegalovirus exposure and HLA in healthy donors. TCRdb keeps only in-frame clones here, not all; method: immunoSEQ multiplex PCR. The sample lists approximately 60,000 clones, around 90% occurring once. Sequencing was carried out using PBMCs. These receptors originate from a young man in good health and CMV-seronegative. Both conserved end residues are part of each CDR3. D genes are given only for firm matches. Only some rows state a clone size, as once, few, many or a class for expanded clones.

v_call: TRBV18
d_call: NA
clone_size: NA
j_call: TRBJ2-7
cdr3_aa: CASSPPGRYEQYF
cdr3_nt: TGTGCCAGCTCACCACCGGGGCGCTACGAGCAGTACTTC

v_call: TRBV25-1
d_call: TRBD1
clone_size: NA
j_call: TRBJ1-5
cdr3_aa: CASSTGQVSQPQHF
cdr3_nt: TGTGCCAGCAGTACGGGACAGGTGAGTCAGCCCCAGCATTTT

v_call: TRBV10-1
d_call: NA
clone_size: NA
j_call: TRBJ2-3
cdr3_aa: CASSGLVVSDTQYF
cdr3_nt: TGCGCCAGCAGTGGTTTGGTAGTCTCGGATACGCAGTATTTT

v_call: TRBV6-1
d_call: TRBD1
clone_size: once
j_call: TRBJ1-5
cdr3_aa: CASREGQGAVNQPQHF
cdr3_nt: TGTGCCAGCAGAGAAGGACAGGGGGCCGTCAATCAGCCCCAGCATTTT

v_call: TRBV11-2
d_call: NA
clone_size: few
j_call: TRBJ2-2
cdr3_aa: CASSLSSGYTGELFF
cdr3_nt: TGTGCCAGCAGCTTATCTTCAGGGTACACCGGGGAGCTGTTTTTT

v_call: TRBV28
d_call: TRBD1
clone_size: NA
j_call: TRBJ1-5
cdr3_aa: CASSPRTGGWNQPQHF
cdr3_nt: TGTGCCAGCAGTCCCCGAACAGGGGGCTGGAATCAGCCCCAGCATTTT

v_call: TRBV5-1
d_call: NA
clone_size: NA
j_call: TRBJ2-3
cdr3_aa: CASSLARQGRYFSTDTQYF
cdr3_nt: TGCGCCAGCAGCTTGGCTCGGCAGGGGCGTTATTTTAGCACAGATACGCAGTATTTT

v_call: TRBV7-2
d_call: TRBD2
clone_size: NA
j_call: TRBJ2-3
cdr3_aa: CASSLVREGGADTQYF
cdr3_nt: TGTGCCAGCAGTTTAGTACGGGAGGGCGGAGCAGATACGCAGTATTTT

v_call: TRBV4-2
d_call: TRBD2
clone_size: NA
j_call: TRBJ2-5
cdr3_aa: CASSQGQGLAIQTQYF
cdr3_nt: TGTGCCAGCAGCCAAGGTCAGGGACTAGCGATACAGACCCAGTACTTC

v_call: TRBV28
d_call: NA
clone_size: few
j_call: TRBJ1-4
cdr3_aa: CASSRQVHEKLFF
cdr3_nt: TGTGCCAGCAGTCGACAGGTTCATGAAAAACTGTTTTTT

v_call: TRBV6-4
d_call: NA
clone_size: few
j_call: TRBJ2-6
cdr3_aa: CASSDRGSGANVLTF
cdr3_nt: TGTGCCAGCAGTGACAGGGGCTCTGGGGCCAACGTCCTGACTTTC

v_call: TRBV7-9
d_call: TRBD1
clone_size: NA
j_call: TRBJ2-1
cdr3_aa: CASSLAPGGPNEQFF
cdr3_nt: TGTGCCAGCAGCTTAGCGCCAGGGGGCCCGAATGAGCAGTTCTTC

v_call: TRBV7-9
d_call: TRBD2
clone_size: few
j_call: TRBJ2-3
cdr3_aa: CASSLPRRLAGGLTKQYF
cdr3_nt: TGTGCCAGCAGCTTACCGAGACGACTAGCGGGAGGGCTGACCAAGCAGTATTTT

v_call: TRBV7-9
d_call: TRBD1
clone_size: NA
j_call: TRBJ2-1
cdr3_aa: CASSFAQTGDNEQFF
cdr3_nt: TGTGCCAGCAGCTTCGCCCAGACAGGGGACAATGAGCAGTTCTTC